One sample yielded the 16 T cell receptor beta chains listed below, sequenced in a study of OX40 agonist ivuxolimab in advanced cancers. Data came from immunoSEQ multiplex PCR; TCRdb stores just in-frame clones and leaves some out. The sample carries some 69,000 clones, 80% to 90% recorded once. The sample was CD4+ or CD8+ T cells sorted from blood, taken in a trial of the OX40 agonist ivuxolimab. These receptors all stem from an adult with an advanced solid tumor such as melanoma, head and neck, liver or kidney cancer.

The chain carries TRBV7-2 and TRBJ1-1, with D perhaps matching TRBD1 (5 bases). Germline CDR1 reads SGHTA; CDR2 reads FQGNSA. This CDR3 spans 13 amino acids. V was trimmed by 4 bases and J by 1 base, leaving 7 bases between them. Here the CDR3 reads CASSSDRNTEAFF. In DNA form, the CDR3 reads TGTGCCAGCAGCTCCGACAGGAACACTGAAGCTTTCTTT.

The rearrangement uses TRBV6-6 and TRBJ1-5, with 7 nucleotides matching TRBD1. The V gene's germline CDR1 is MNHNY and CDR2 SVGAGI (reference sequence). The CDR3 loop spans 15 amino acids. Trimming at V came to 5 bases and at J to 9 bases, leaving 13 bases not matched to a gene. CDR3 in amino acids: CASSLRDSLRRPQHF. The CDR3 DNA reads TGTGCCAGCAGTCTCCGGGACAGCTTGAGAAGGCCCCAGCATTTT.

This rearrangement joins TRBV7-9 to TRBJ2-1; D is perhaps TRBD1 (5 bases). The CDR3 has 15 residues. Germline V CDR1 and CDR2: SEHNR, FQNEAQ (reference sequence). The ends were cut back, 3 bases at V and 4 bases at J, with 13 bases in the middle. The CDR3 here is CASSLTAIEYNEQFF. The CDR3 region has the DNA TGTGCCAGCAGCTTGACAGCTATCGAGTACAATGAGCAGTTCTTC.

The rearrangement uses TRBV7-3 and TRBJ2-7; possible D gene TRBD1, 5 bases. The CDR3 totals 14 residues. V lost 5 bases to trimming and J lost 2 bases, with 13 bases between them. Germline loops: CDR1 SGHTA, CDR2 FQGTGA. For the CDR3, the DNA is TGTGCCAGCAGCCCCGGTGGGGCGGCCTACGAGCAGTACTTC. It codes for CASSPGGAAYEQYF. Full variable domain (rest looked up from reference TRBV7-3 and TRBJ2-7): GAGVSQTPSNKVTEKGKYVELRCDPISGHTALYWYRQSLGQGPEFLIYFQGTGAADDSGLPNDRFFAVRPEGSVSTLKIQRTERGDSAVYLCASSPGGAAYEQYFGPGTRLTVT.

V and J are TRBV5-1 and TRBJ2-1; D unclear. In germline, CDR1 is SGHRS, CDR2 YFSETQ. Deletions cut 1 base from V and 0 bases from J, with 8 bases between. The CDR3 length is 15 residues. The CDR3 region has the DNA TGCGCCAGCAGCTTGATACAGCTCTCCTACAATGAGCAGTTCTTC. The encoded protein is CASSLIQLSYNEQFF.

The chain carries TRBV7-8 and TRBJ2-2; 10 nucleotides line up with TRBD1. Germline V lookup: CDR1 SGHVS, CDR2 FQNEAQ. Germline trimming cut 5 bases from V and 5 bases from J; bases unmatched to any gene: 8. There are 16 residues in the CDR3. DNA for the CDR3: TGTGCCAGCAGCAAAAGGACAGGGGGGCTAACCGGGGAGCTGTTTTTT. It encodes CASSKRTGGLTGELFF. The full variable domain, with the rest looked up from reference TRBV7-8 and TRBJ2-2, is GAGVSQSPRYKVAKRGQDVALRCDPISGHVSLFWYQQALGQGPEFLTYFQNEAQLDKSGLPSDRFFAERPEGSVSTLKIQRTQQEDSAVYLCASSKRTGGLTGELFFGEGSRLTVL.

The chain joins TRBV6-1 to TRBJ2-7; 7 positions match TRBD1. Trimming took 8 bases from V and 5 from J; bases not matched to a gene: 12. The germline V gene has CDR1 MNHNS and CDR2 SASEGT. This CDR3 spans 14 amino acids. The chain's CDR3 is CASLTGTVSHEQYF. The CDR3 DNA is TGTGCCAGCCTAACCGGGACAGTAAGCCACGAGCAGTACTTC.

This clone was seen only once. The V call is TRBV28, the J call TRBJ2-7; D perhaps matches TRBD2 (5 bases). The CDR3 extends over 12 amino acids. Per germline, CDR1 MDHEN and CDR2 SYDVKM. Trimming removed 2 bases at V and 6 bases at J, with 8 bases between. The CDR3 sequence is CASSLRGSEQYF. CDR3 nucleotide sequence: TGTGCCAGCAGTTTACGAGGGAGCGAGCAGTACTTC.

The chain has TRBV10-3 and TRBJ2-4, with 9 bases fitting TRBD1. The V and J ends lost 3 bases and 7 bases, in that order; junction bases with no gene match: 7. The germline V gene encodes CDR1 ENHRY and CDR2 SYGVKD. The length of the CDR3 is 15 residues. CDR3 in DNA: TGTGCCATCAGTGACCGGGACAGGGCCGTGAACATTCAGTACTTC. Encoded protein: CAISDRDRAVNIQYF.

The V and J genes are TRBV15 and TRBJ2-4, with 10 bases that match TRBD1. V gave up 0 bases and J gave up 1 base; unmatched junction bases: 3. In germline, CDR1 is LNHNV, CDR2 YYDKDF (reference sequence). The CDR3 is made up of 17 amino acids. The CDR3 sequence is CATSRDDRGQAKNIQYF. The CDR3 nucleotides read TGTGCCACCAGCAGAGATGACAGGGGGCAGGCCAAAAACATTCAGTACTTC. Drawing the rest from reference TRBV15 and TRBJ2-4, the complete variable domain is DAMVIQNPRYQVTQFGKPVTLSCSQTLNHNVMYWYQQKSSQAPKLLFHYYDKDFNNEADTPDNFQSRRPNTSFCFLDIRSPGLGDTAMYLCATSRDDRGQAKNIQYFGAGTRLSVL.

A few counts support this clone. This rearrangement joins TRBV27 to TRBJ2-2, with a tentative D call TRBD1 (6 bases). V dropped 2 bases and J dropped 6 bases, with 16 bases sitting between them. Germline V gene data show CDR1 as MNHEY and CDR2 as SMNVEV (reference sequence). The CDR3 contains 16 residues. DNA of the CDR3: TGTGCCAGCAGTTTAAGGTCAGGGGACGCTCCCGGGGAGCTGTTTTTT. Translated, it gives CASSLRSGDAPGELFF.

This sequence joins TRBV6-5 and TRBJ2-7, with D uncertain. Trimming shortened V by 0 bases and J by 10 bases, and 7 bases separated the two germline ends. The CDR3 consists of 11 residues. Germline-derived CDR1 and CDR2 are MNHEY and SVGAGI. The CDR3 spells CASSYSGQQYF. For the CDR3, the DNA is TGTGCCAGCAGTTACTCTGGCCAACAGTACTTC.

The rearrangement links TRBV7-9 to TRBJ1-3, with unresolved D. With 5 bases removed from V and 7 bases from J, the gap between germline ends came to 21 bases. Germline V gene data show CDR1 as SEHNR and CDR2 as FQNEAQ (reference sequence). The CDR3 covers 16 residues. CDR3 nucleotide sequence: TGTGCCAGCAGCCAAGCGACCGCGGCTGCGGGGAACACCATATATTTT. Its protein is CASSQATAAAGNTIYF.

For the CDR3, the DNA is TGTGCCAGCAGCTTGGGGACAGGGCCCTACAATGAGCAGTTCTTC. It translates to CASSLGTGPYNEQFF. This sequence joins TRBV7-9 and TRBJ2-1; 9 bases line up with TRBD1. Germline-derived CDR1 and CDR2 are SEHNR and FQNEAQ (reference sequence). The J segment lost 2 bases and the V segment lost 3 bases, leaving 2 bases of the junction unmatched. The CDR3 totals 15 residues.

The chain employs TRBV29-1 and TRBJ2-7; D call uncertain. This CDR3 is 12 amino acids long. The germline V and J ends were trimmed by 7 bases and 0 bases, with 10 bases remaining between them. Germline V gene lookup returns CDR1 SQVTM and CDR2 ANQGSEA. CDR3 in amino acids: CSGAARSYEQYF. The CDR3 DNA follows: TGCAGCGGGGCTGCCCGCTCCTACGAGCAGTACTTC.

CDR3: CSAADRYDTQYF. CDR3 coding DNA: TGCAGCGCCGCCGACCGCTATGATACGCAGTATTTT. The chain carries TRBV29-1 and TRBJ2-3; D is ambiguous. The germline gives CDR1 SQVTM, CDR2 ANQGSEA. The CDR3 runs to 12 residues. Trimming stripped 7 bases from V and 6 bases from J, with 14 bases between.